This T cell receptor (beta chain) was observed in a study of blood T cell repertoires in COVID-19. Study-level information: The samples span acute and convalescent COVID-19 from the United States, Italy and Spain. The cDNA or gDNA used as material had been derived from T cells, B-cell-depleted T cells, or PBMCs.

The trim removed 6 bases at V and 8 bases at J, leaving 10 bases unmatched. The CDR3 has 17 amino acids. Germline loops: CDR1 SEHNR, CDR2 FQNEAQ (reference sequence). In the original analysis: Scientists estimated how many nucleated cells there were by amplifying reference gene primers. Method: immunoSEQ multiplex PCR; TCRdb's copy keeps in-frame clones and lacks some. V and J calls plus clone size are reproduced from that table; the DNA served to infer D and trimming. This table has about 290,000 clones, approximately 86% appearing once. The chain joins TRBV7-9 to TRBJ2-1, with 16 positions matching TRBD2. The sequence derives from a woman aged 45-65 years with active or convalescent COVID-19. The sequenced sample consisted of peripheral blood. The DNA for the CDR3 is TGTGCCAGCAGTCTCACCTCCGGGACTAGCGGGAGGGATGAGCAGTTCTTC. It is translated as CASSLTSGTSGRDEQFF.